This entry lists 6 T cell receptor beta chains sequenced from one sample in a study of T and B cells in COVID-19 patients. TRB rearrangements were amplified by multiplex PCR with BIOMED2 TRB-A/B primers. TCRdb processed the multiplex PCR reads anew with MiXCR; each CDR3 protein has one entry. Here the sample spans 5,500 to 6,000 distinct CDR3 sequences, 27% being singletons. Blood genomic DNA input for TRB amplification was about 240-500 ng. Material: blood. Every receptor here comes from a human donor with active COVID-19. The donor label of this sample is uncertain.

This clonotype was detected only a few times. The chain is built from TRBV6-5 and TRBJ1-5; tentative D call: TRBD1 (5 bases). The CDR3 loop spans 13 amino acids. Germline CDR1 reads MNHEY; CDR2 reads SVGAGI. The ends were cut back, 5 bases at V and 7 bases at J, with 12 bases in the middle. The CDR3 loop is CASSGGGKQPQHF. The CDR3 coding sequence is TGTGCCAGCAGTGGCGGGGGAAAACAGCCCCAGCATTTT.

This chain uses TRBV4-1 with TRBJ2-2, with D perhaps being TRBD1 or TRBD2 (6 bases each). CDR1 MGHRA and CDR2 YSYEKL come from the germline V gene. The V and J ends lost 0 bases and 4 bases respectively, with 15 bases between them. The length of the CDR3 is 17 residues. The CDR3 is CASSQDGSGAATGELFF. The CDR3 DNA reads as TGCGCCAGCAGCCAAGACGGATCGGGGGCGGCCACCGGGGAGCTGTTTTTT.

The chain links TRBV6-2 or TRBV6-3 to TRBJ2-6; D unresolved. V shed 6 bases and J shed 4 bases, with 13 bases lying between them. Germline assignment: CDR1 MNHEY and CDR2 SVGEGT. CDR3 size: 15 residues. Written as DNA, the CDR3 is TGTGCCAGCAGCCTGACCGCGTCGGGGGCCAACGTCCTGACTTTC. Protein sequence: CASSLTASGANVLTF.

This sequence joins TRBV6-5 and TRBJ2-7, with 7 positions matching TRBD1. Losses at the gene ends were 6 bases for V and 0 bases for J; bases not matched to a gene: 8. In germline, CDR1 is MNHEY, CDR2 SVGAGI. The CDR3 length is 15 residues. As DNA, the CDR3 is TGTGCCAGCAGGTCCGACAGGGCGAGCTCCTACGAGCAGTACTTC. Translating it yields CASRSDRASSYEQYF.

This clonotype is labeled large (0.1 to 1%). The V call is TRBV29-1, the J call TRBJ2-2; tentatively, D is TRBD1 (6 bases). The CDR3 runs 13 residues. V lost 3 bases to trimming and J lost 2 bases, with 7 bases between them. The germline V gene encodes CDR1 SQVTM and CDR2 ANQGSEA. The CDR3 DNA sequence: TGCAGCGTTGAGGGACACAACACCGGGGAGCTGTTTTTT. Encoded protein: CSVEGHNTGELFF.

CDR3 sequence (DNA): TGTGCCAGCAGCTTACTTCCCTACGAGCAGTACTTC. Translating it yields CASSLLPYEQYF. This chain uses TRBV7-2 with TRBJ2-7; D ambiguous. With 2 bases removed from V and 2 bases from J, the gap between germline ends came to 4 bases. The CDR3 covers 12 residues. Germline CDR1 is SGHTA and CDR2 is FQGNSA.